A single sample gave rise to the 28 T cell receptor beta chains below, sequenced in a study of cytomegalovirus exposure and HLA in healthy donors. The PCR ran on 60 Vbeta and 13 Jbeta primers. The table came from immunoSEQ multiplex PCR; TCRdb's copy has only in-frame clones and leaves some out. The table has 130,000 or so clones, more than 60% seen once. The sequencing sample was made of PBMCs. These TCRs come from a female donor in good health and CMV-seronegative.

This clone has only one observation. The V call is TRBV5-1, the J call TRBJ1-5, with 8 bases aligning to TRBD1. CDR3 length: 15 residues. Trimming at V came to 3 bases and at J to 2 bases, leaving 4 bases not matched to a gene. CDR1 SGHRS and CDR2 YFSETQ come from the germline V gene. This chain's CDR3 is CASSSGQGGNQPQHF. The CDR3 bases are TGCGCCAGCAGCTCTGGACAGGGTGGCAATCAGCCCCAGCATTTT. The full variable domain, its missing parts supplied by reference TRBV5-1 and TRBJ1-5, is KAGVTQTPRYLIKTRGQQVTLSCSPISGHRSVSWYQQTPGQGLQFLFEYFSETQRNKGNFPGRFSGRQFSNSRSEMNVSTLELGDSALYLCASSSGQGGNQPQHFGDGTRLSIL.

This rearrangement joins TRBV5-8 to TRBJ2-7; perhaps TRBD1 as D (6 bases). Germline V gene lookup returns CDR1 SGHTS and CDR2 YDEGEE. The CDR3 has 15 amino acids. Between the trimmed V and J ends, which lost 3 bases and 1 base, there was a span of 14 bases. The CDR3 spells CASSWLQGPSYEQYF. As DNA, the CDR3 is TGTGCCAGCAGCTGGTTACAGGGACCTTCCTACGAGCAGTACTTC.

The V gene is TRBV29-1, the J gene TRBJ2-7; a weak D match, TRBD1 (5 bases). The germline gives CDR1 SQVTM, CDR2 ANQGSEA. This CDR3 is 14 amino acids long. V lost 3 bases to trimming and J lost 3 bases, with 15 bases between them. CDR3 sequence (DNA): TGCAGCGTTGAGGAGTCAGGGTTAGGCTACGAGCAGTACTTC. This translates into CSVEESGLGYEQYF.

The chain is built from TRBV5-1 and TRBJ1-1, with D possibly matching TRBD1 (6 bases). The CDR3 extends over 13 amino acids. V was clipped by 4 bases and J by 8 bases, with 15 bases between them. The germline CDR1 and CDR2 sequences are SGHRS and YFSETQ. In DNA, the CDR3 is TGCGCCAGCAGCCACCCACAGGGCGGGGAAGCTTTCTTT. Amino acid sequence: CASSHPQGGEAFF.

The J gene is TRBJ1-1, the V gene TRBV9; D gene ambiguous. Germline CDR1 reads SGDLS; CDR2 reads YYNGEE. The CDR3 loop spans 14 amino acids. V dropped 2 bases and J dropped 4 bases, with 12 bases sitting between them. The CDR3 spells CASSVDLEGTEAFF. The CDR3 bases are TGTGCCAGCAGCGTCGACCTGGAGGGCACTGAAGCTTTCTTT.

The CDR3 nucleotides read TGTGCCAGCAGTGAACTGGACAGCAGCTACAATGAGCAGTTCTTC. Its protein is CASSELDSSYNEQFF. The chain has TRBV6-1 and TRBJ2-1, with D perhaps matching TRBD1 (6 bases). Per germline, CDR1 MNHNS and CDR2 SASEGT. This CDR3 is 15 amino acids long. V lost 2 bases, J lost 3 bases, and 11 bases lay in between.

The chain links TRBV19 to TRBJ1-2, with TRBD1 matching over 7 bases. CDR1 is LNHDA and CDR2 is SQIVND in the germline V gene (reference sequence). Trimming removed 6 bases from V and 4 bases from J; junction bases left unmatched: 5. The CDR3 sequence is 13 residues long. CDR3 sequence: CASRKGQIYGYTF. CDR3 nucleotides: TGTGCCAGTAGGAAGGGACAGATCTATGGCTACACCTTC.

This clone was counted only a few times. Other DNA sequences from this sample encode an identical CDR3 as well. The CDR3 loop reads CASSEALPGGEQYF. CDR3 coding DNA: TGTGCCAGCAGTGAAGCCCTCCCGGGGGGGGAGCAGTACTTC. The rearrangement joins TRBV6-1 to TRBJ2-7, with TRBD2 matching over 8 bases. CDR3 length: 14 residues. Per germline, CDR1 MNHNS and CDR2 SASEGT. The J segment lost 7 bases and the V segment lost 0 bases, leaving 5 bases of the junction unmatched.

The genes are TRBV7-2 and TRBJ1-5, with D possibly TRBD1 on 5 matching bases. Germline CDR1 and CDR2: SGHTA and FQGNSA. V was shortened by 5 bases and J by 0 bases, with 17 bases between the two germline ends. The CDR3 consists of 17 residues. CDR3 sequence (DNA): TGTGCCAGCAGCCCGCGCGGGACGCGGGATAGCAATCAGCCCCAGCATTTT. It codes for CASSPRGTRDSNQPQHF.

This clone has only one observation. V and J are TRBV7-8 and TRBJ1-2, with D maybe TRBD1 (6 bases). Germline V gene lookup returns CDR1 SGHVS and CDR2 FQNEAQ. V lost 5 bases and J lost 1, with 11 bases in between. The CDR3 spans 14 residues. The CDR3 is CASSATGLNYGYTF. The CDR3, as DNA: TGTGCCAGCAGCGCTACAGGGCTTAACTATGGCTACACCTTC. Together with reference TRBV7-8 and TRBJ1-2, the CDR3 gives the full variable domain: GAGVSQSPRYKVAKRGQDVALRCDPISGHVSLFWYQQALGQGPEFLTYFQNEAQLDKSGLPSDRFFAERPEGSVSTLKIQRTQQEDSAVYLCASSATGLNYGYTFGSGTRLTVV.

The chain joins TRBV5-1 to TRBJ2-1; TRBD2 is a possible D gene (5 bases). There are 15 residues in the CDR3. Trimming stripped 1 base from V and 5 bases from J, with 13 bases between. CDR1 and CDR2 from the germline V gene are SGHRS and YFSETQ. The CDR3: CASSLQAGLDNEQFF. The DNA of the CDR3 is TGCGCCAGCAGCTTGCAGGCGGGTCTCGACAATGAGCAGTTCTTC. Full variable domain (rest looked up from reference TRBV5-1 and TRBJ2-1): KAGVTQTPRYLIKTRGQQVTLSCSPISGHRSVSWYQQTPGQGLQFLFEYFSETQRNKGNFPGRFSGRQFSNSRSEMNVSTLELGDSALYLCASSLQAGLDNEQFFGPGTRLTVL.

The chain couples TRBV9 to TRBJ2-3; D gene ambiguous. The CDR3 loop spans 15 amino acids. Germline CDR1 reads SGDLS; CDR2 reads YYNGEE. V was shortened by 1 base and J by 0 bases, with 9 bases between the two germline ends. The CDR3 sequence is CASSVHLGSTDTQYF. The CDR3 nucleotides are TGTGCCAGCAGCGTACATCTAGGAAGCACAGATACGCAGTATTTT. Full variable domain (missing parts from reference TRBV9 and TRBJ2-3): DSGVTQTPKHLITATGQRVTLRCSPRSGDLSVYWYQQSLDQGLQFLIQYYNGEERAKGNILERFSAQQFPDLHSELNLSSLELGDSALYFCASSVHLGSTDTQYFGPGTRLTVL.

This chain connects TRBV10-3 to TRBJ1-1, with D maybe TRBD1 (5 bases). V was shortened by 2 bases and J by 1 base, with 14 bases between the two germline ends. From germline, CDR1 is ENHRY and CDR2 SYGVKD. The CDR3 consists of 16 residues. CDR3 nucleotide sequence: TGTGCCATCAGTGAGCCCCGCCAGGGAACGAACACTGAAGCTTTCTTT. This encodes CAISEPRQGTNTEAFF.

The chain uses TRBV6-4 and TRBJ2-1; no clear D. The CDR3 covers 14 residues. CDR1 and CDR2 from the germline V gene are MRHNA and SNTAGT. V lost 2 bases, J lost 6 bases, and 11 bases lay in between. As DNA, the CDR3 is TGTGCCAGCAGTGACCAGGTGGGTGCCAATGAGCAGTTCTTC. This codes for CASSDQVGANEQFF.

The chain has TRBV7-8 and TRBJ2-2, with D possibly matching TRBD1 (5 bases). V lost 3 bases and J 4 bases, leaving 15 bases between the germline ends. This CDR3 contains 16 residues. Looked up from germline, CDR1 is SGHVS and CDR2 is FQNEAQ. This chain's CDR3 is CASSLRQGDRTGELFF. CDR3 DNA sequence: TGTGCCAGCAGCTTGAGGCAGGGCGATCGCACCGGGGAGCTGTTTTTT.

This clone was observed a few times. This chain connects TRBV9 to TRBJ2-3, with TRBD1 matching 10 bases. V lost 3 bases and J lost 1; bases outside the gene matches: 11. CDR1 is SGDLS and CDR2 is YYNGEE in the germline V gene. This CDR3 comprises 18 residues. The CDR3 is CASSAGQGVTLGTDTQYF. In nucleotides, the CDR3 is TGTGCCAGCAGCGCCGGACAGGGGGTAACCCTGGGCACAGATACGCAGTATTTT.

This clone was seen a single time. The rearrangement uses TRBV6-4 and TRBJ1-2; 8 bases map to TRBD1. Germline trimming cut 2 bases from V and 7 bases from J; bases unmatched to any gene: 3. CDR3 size: 13 residues. Looked up from germline, CDR1 is MRHNA and CDR2 is SNTAGT. The CDR3, as DNA: TGTGCCAGCAGTGACCCGACAGGGGTTGGCTACACCTTC. Its protein is CASSDPTGVGYTF.

The chain couples TRBV6-1 to TRBJ2-7; weak D call: TRBD2 (6 bases). The germline V gene has CDR1 MNHNS and CDR2 SASEGT. This CDR3 region has 18 residues. Trimming shortened V by 2 bases and J by 2 bases, and 22 bases separated the two germline ends. CDR3 loop: CASSELLPGGNPTYEQYF. The CDR3 DNA is TGTGCCAGCAGTGAATTGTTGCCAGGAGGGAACCCTACCTACGAGCAGTACTTC.

The chain uses TRBV27 and TRBJ1-2; D gene uncertain. Germline V lookup: CDR1 MNHEY, CDR2 SMNVEV (reference sequence). V lost 0 bases to trimming and J lost 6 bases, with 23 bases between them. This CDR3 has 18 amino acids. CDR3 protein: CASSLSSDVPWGVDGYTF. Here the CDR3 DNA reads TGTGCCAGCAGTTTATCGTCGGACGTCCCTTGGGGAGTCGATGGCTACACCTTC.

This clone was observed once. The chain combines TRBV5-1 with TRBJ2-7, with a weak D call TRBD1 (6 bases). CDR1 SGHRS and CDR2 YFSETQ come from the germline V gene. Deletions cut 4 bases from V and 5 bases from J, with 13 bases between. The CDR3 has 13 residues. CDR3 bases: TGCGCCAGCAGCGGGACAAAGAGGAACGAGCAGTACTTC. Its translation: CASSGTKRNEQYF.

The V gene is TRBV2, the J gene TRBJ1-2; a weak D match, TRBD1 (6 bases). CDR3 length equals 15 residues. Trimming took 7 bases from V and 1 from J, leaving 16 bases between them. CDR1 is SNHLY and CDR2 is FYNNEI in the germline V gene. CDR3 nucleotides: TGTGCCAGCACCCAACATGGGACAAATAACTATGGCTACACCTTC. Translated, it gives CASTQHGTNNYGYTF.

The chain links TRBV5-1 to TRBJ2-2, with 11 bases lining up with TRBD1. Germline V CDR1 and CDR2: SGHRS, YFSETQ. The CDR3 is 15 amino acids. J gave up 5 bases and V 4 bases, and 4 bases lay outside the gene matches. In DNA, the CDR3 is TGCGCCAGCAGCCGGGACAGGGGGTCAACCGGGGAGCTGTTTTTT. Translated: CASSRDRGSTGELFF.

The chain uses TRBV4-1 and TRBJ2-2, with D possibly being TRBD2 (6 bases). Germline V gene lookup returns CDR1 MGHRA and CDR2 YSYEKL. CDR3 length: 15 residues. Trimming removed 0 bases from V and 6 bases from J, with 11 bases in between. The CDR3 sequence is CASSQDGGSAGELFF. CDR3 nucleotide sequence: TGCGCCAGCAGCCAAGATGGAGGGTCTGCCGGGGAGCTGTTTTTT.

The rearrangement links TRBV6-6 to TRBJ1-5, with a weak D call TRBD1 (5 bases). Per the germline V gene, CDR1 is MNHNY and CDR2 is SVGAGI (reference sequence). The ends were cut back, 10 bases at V and 7 bases at J, with 14 bases in the middle. The CDR3 is 12 amino acids. The CDR3 is CATRGGDQPQHF. The CDR3 nucleotides are TGTGCCACCCGGGGGGGGGACCAGCCCCAGCATTTT.

The J gene is TRBJ2-7, the V gene TRBV6-6; possibly TRBD2 for D (6 bases). Trimming took off 4 bases at V and 7 bases at J, with 17 bases between the two ends. CDR3 size: 14 residues. Germline assignment: CDR1 MNHNY and CDR2 SVGAGI (reference sequence). The DNA of the CDR3 is TGTGCCAGCAGTTTAACGGGACTCCTGCCGGAGCAGTACTTC. Translation: CASSLTGLLPEQYF.

The rearrangement links TRBV27 to TRBJ1-2, with D possibly TRBD1 on 5 matching bases. Germline V lookup: CDR1 MNHEY, CDR2 SMNVEV (reference sequence). CDR3 size: 16 residues. Trimming removed 2 bases at V and 7 bases at J, with 20 bases between. The CDR3 is CASSLNYGAGLGGYTF. Written as DNA, the CDR3 is TGTGCCAGCAGTTTAAATTATGGGGCCGGCCTGGGTGGCTACACCTTC.

Regarding this clone: A read error may account for a junction end that differs from germline. The chain is built from TRBV7-7 and TRBJ2-2; D call uncertain. Germline CDR1 is SSHAT and CDR2 is FNYEAQ (reference sequence). CDR3 length: 16 amino acids. CDR3 sequence: CASSDVRPGGTGELFF. CDR3 DNA sequence: TGTGCTAGCAGCGACGTGAGGCCGGGTGGCACCGGGGAGCTGTTTTTT. The full variable domain, in which reference TRBV7-7 and TRBJ2-2 provide the parts outside the CDR3, is GAGVSQSPRYKVTKRGQDVTLRCDPISSHATLYWYQQALGQGPEFLTYFNYEAQPDKSGLPSDRFSAERPEGSISTLTIQRTEQRDSAMYRCASSDVRPGGTGELFFGEGSRLTVL.

Turning to this clone: Sequence at one end of the junction differs from germline and may be a read error. The sample has other DNA sequences that encode this CDR3 too. The J gene is TRBJ2-3, the V gene TRBV10-3, with a possible D match to TRBD2 (7 bases). CDR1 ENHRY and CDR2 SYGVKD come from the germline V gene. This CDR3 has 12 amino acids. Here the CDR3 DNA reads TGTGCTATCATTGGGGGGGGGCATACGCAGTATTTT. Translated, it gives CAIIGGGHTQYF.